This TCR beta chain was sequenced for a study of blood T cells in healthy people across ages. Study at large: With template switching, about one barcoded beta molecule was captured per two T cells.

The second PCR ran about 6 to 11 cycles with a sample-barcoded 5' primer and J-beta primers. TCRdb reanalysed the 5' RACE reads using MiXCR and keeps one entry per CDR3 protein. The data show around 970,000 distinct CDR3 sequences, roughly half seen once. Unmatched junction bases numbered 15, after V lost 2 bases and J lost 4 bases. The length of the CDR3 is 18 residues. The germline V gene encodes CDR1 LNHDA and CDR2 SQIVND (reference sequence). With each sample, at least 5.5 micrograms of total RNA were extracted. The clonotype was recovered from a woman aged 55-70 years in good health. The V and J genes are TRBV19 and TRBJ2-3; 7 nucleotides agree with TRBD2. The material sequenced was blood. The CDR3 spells CASSITSEVREPPDTQYF. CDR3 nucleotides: TGTGCCAGTAGTATAACATCGGAGGTGCGGGAGCCCCCAGATACGCAGTATTTT.